The entry below describes one T cell receptor beta chain. Its antigen is currently not known. It has no much larger one-base neighbor in the sample; base qualities were not kept. This record belongs to a study of T-cell memory formation after mild COVID-19 (dated by TCRdb to 2020 to 2022). Describing the broader study: Most TCR sequence clusters were specific to one of the two donors. T-cell clones expanding and contracting after mild COVID-19 in a couple of donors were tracked by longitudinal TCRalpha and TCRbeta repertoire sequencing. Two young, previously healthy adult volunteers, one female and one male, were included in the cohort. The research as a whole found: The study included only a couple of mild cases, and larger cohorts that include severe cases with pre-infection samples were judged to be necessary. Clones that contracted from day 15 to 85 showed balanced CD4/CD8 phenotypes, whereas a second wave of clones that expanded from day 15 to 37 leaned towards CD4+. Some responding clones were detected in pre-infection memory, which suggested that pre-existing cross-reactive memory T cells had joined the SARS-CoV-2 response. Contracting CD4+ clones were located mainly in the CM and EM memory subsets, whereas CD8+ clones were found to be enriched in EMRA. SARS-CoV-2 specificity was not confirmed for the second-wave clones peaking on day 37.

TCRdb names Illumina NovaSeq 6000 as the instrument used. Using 5'RACE with constant-segment primers, TCRalpha and TCRbeta cDNA libraries were constructed, with sample barcodes and unique molecular identifiers added in the process. Trizol reagent was used to extract RNA from every sample. Libraries were amplified in two PCR steps, with a second sample barcode and Illumina TruSeq adapters added in the second step. Sequencing of the libraries was done on an Illumina NovaSeq, producing 2 x 150 bp paired-end reads. On the study's bioinformatics: The reads were demultiplexed and collapsed into UMI-guided consensus sequences using migec v1.2.7. Using mixcr v2.1.11, the UMI consensuses were aligned to TRA and TRB V and J templates and assembled into clonotypes. Expanded or contracted clonotypes were those called significant by both edgeR and NoisET, with noise models trained on biological replicates. For edgeR calls, the thresholds were a false discovery rate-adjusted p below 0.01 and a log2 fold-change of 1. As an exploratory analysis of dynamics, max-normalized trajectories of the 1000 most abundant clonotypes were examined by PCA with hierarchical clustering. The CD4 or CD8 phenotype of responding clones was assigned using the separately sequenced CD4+ and CD8+ repertoires. Through fastp at Q25 and MiXCR, TCRdb rebuilt clones from the public reads, retaining in-frame beta chains. Rows with one shared CDR3 protein collapse into an entry with the most common genes and DNA. These V and J calls originate from TCRdb's pipeline instead of the authors' own analysis. This sample has under 35,000 distinct CDR3 sequences in its table, and around 15% of those were observed once. The leading ten clones occupy approximately 1.4% of the sample.

The germline V gene (reference sequence) provides CDR1 DFQATT and CDR2 SNEGSKA. From its cysteine to its phenylalanine, the CDR3 spans 18 amino acids. Only the CDR3 DNA is retained, 54 bases long and in frame from the first base. The junction carries 25 bases between V and J, which are trimmed by 0 bases and 10 bases respectively. Ficoll-Paque density gradient centrifugation was the method used to isolate PBMCs. The V gene is TRBV20-1 and the J gene is TRBJ1-6; the D gene is perhaps TRBD1, from 6 matching bases. This clonotype was obtained from an adult who had mild COVID-19 (a few samples of this study predate the infection). The sample titles of this study are shuffled in the database, so cell type and time point are left out. Sequencing used PBMCs or a T cell subset sorted from them (not recorded which). The CDR3 protein: CSARDPGIQGLRGSPLHF. The sequenced DNA: TGCAGTGCTAGAGACCCCGGTATACAAGGGCTCAGGGGATCACCCCTCCACTTT.